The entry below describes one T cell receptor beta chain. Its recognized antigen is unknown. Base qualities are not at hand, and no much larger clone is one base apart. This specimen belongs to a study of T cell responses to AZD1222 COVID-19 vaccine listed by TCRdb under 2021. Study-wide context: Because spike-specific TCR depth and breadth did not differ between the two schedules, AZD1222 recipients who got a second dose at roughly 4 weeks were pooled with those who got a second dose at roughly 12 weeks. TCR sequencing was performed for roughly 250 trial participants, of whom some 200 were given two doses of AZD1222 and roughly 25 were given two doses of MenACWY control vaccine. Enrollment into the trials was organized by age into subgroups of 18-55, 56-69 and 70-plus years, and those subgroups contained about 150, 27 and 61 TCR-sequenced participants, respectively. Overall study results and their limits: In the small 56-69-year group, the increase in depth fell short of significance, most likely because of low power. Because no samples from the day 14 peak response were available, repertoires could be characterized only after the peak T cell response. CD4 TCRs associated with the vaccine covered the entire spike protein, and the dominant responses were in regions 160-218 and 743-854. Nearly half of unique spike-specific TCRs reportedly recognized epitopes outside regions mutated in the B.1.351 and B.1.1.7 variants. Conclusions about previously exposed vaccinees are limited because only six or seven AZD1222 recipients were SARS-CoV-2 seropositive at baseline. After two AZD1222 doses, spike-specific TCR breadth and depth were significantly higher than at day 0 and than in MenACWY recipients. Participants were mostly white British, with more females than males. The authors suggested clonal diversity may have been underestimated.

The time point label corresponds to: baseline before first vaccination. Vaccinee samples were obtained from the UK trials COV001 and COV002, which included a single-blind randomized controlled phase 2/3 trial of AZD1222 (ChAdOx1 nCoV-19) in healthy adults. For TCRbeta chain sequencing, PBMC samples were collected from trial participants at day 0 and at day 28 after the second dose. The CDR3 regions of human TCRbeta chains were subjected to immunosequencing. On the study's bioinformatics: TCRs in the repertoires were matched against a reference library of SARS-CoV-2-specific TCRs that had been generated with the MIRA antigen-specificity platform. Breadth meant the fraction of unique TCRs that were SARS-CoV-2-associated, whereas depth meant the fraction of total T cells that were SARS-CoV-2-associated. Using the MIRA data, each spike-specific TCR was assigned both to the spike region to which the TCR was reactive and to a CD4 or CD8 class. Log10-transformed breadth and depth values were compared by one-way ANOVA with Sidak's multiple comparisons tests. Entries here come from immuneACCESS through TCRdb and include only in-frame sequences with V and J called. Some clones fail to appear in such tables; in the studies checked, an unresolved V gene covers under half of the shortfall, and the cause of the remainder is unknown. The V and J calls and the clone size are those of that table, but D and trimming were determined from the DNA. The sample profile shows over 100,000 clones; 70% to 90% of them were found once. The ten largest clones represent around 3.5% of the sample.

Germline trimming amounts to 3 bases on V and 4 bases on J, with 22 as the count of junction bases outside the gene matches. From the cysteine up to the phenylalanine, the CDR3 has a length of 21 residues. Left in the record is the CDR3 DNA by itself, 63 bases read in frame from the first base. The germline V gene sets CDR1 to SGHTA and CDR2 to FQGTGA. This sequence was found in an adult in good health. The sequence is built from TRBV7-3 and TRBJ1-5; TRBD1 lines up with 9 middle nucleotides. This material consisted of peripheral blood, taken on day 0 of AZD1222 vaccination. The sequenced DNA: TGTGCCAGCAGCTTGGGACAGCTTACTACAGGGGGACAGGGCCATAATCAGCCCCAGCATTTT. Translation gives CASSLGQLTTGGQGHNQPQHF.